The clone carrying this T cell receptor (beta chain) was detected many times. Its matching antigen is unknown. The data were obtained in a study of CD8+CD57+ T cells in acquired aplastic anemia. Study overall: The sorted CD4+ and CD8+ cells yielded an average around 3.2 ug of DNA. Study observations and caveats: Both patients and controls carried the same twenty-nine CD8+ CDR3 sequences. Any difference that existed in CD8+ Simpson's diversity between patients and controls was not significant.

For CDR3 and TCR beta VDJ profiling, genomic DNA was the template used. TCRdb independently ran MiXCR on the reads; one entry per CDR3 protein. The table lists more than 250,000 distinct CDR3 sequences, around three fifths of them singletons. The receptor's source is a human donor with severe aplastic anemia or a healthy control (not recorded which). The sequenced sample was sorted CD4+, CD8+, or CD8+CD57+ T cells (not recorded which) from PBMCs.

For the CDR3, the DNA is TGTGCCAGCAGCCGAGGGATGTACGAGCAGTACTTC. Translation gives CASSRGMYEQYF. The chain is built from TRBV13 and TRBJ2-7, with D perhaps TRBD2 (5 bases). The V end was cut by 5 bases, the J end by 4 bases, with 9 bases between. CDR1 is PRHDT, CDR2 FYEKMQ, per germline (reference sequence). The CDR3 is 12 residues long.